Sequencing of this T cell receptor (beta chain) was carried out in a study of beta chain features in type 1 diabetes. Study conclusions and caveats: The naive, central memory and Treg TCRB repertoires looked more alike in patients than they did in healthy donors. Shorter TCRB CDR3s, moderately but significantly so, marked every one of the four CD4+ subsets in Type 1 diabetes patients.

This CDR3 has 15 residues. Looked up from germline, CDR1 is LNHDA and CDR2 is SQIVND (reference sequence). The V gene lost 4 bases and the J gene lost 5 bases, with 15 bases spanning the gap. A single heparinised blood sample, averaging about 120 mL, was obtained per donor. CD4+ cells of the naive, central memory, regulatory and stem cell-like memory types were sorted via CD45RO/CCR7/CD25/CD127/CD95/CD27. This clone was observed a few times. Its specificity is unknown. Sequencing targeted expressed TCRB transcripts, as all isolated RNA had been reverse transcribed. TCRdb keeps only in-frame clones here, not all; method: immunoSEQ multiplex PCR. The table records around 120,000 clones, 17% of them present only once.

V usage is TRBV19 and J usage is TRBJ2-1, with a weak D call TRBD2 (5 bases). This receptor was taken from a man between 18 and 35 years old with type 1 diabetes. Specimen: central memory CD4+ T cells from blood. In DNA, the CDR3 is TGTGCCAGTAGTACGGTGGAGGCTCCAAACAATGAGCAGTTCTTC. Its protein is CASSTVEAPNNEQFF.